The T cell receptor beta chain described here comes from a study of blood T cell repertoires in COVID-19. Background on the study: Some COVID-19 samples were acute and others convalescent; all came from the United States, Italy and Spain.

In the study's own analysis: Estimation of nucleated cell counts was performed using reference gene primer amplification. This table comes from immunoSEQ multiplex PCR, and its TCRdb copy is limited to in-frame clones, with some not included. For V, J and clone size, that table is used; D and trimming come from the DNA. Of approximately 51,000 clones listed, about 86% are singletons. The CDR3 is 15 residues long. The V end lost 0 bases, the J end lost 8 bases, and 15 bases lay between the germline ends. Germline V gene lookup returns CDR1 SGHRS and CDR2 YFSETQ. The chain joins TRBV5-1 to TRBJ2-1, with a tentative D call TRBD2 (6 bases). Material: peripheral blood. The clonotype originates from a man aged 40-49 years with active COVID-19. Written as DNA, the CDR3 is TGCGCCAGCAGCTTGGTCCCAGAACGCGGGGATGAGCAGTTCTTC. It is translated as CASSLVPERGDEQFF.